This T cell receptor (beta chain) was documented in a study of blood T cell repertoires in COVID-19 (TCRdb year 2020). Study-wide context: ImmuneRACE Cohort 3 recovered participants were defined by two consecutive negative NP/OP PCR tests, healthcare professional clearance, or symptom resolution. Samples covering the acute and convalescent phases of COVID-19 were provided by collaborators in the United States, Italy and Spain. Samples were obtained from the ongoing ImmuneRACE study (first 160 participants) and from 1,200 or so subjects provided by 6 global collaborators. The prospective study material was composed of cDNA or gDNA derived from T cells, B-cell-depleted T cells, or PBMCs. Where available, HLA class I and class II types were obtained from metadata supplied by the sample provider rather than from assay-based typing. Sample metadata almost always included a de-identified subject ID, COVID-19 status, age in years and sex. Subjects who had been exposed to COVID-19, were actively infected with it, or had recovered from it provided the deeply sampled blood TCRbeta repertoires that made up the dataset. The repertoires were released in a freely available public database meant as a resource for research on the immune response to SARS-CoV-2. Here is what the overall study found, with its caveats: The amount of clinical and demographic metadata varied by source and participant and was provided uncurated.

TCRbeta CDR3 regions were amplified from genomic DNA by means of the immunoSEQ Assay, a bias-controlled multiplex PCR. The authors processed their data as follows. The number of nucleated cells in each sample was estimated by amplification of reference gene primers within the assay. To quantify the absolute abundance of each unique TCRbeta CDR3 rearrangement, sequence reads were collapsed and filtered. For each sample, productive Simpson clonality was calculated as the square root of Simpson's diversity index over productive rearrangements. The immuneACCESS repertoire file appears here via TCRdb, limited to in-frame rearrangements. These files lack a portion of the clones; in checked studies, under half of the deficit traces to unresolved V genes, and the cause of the others is not known. Clone size and the V and J calls come from that table; the DNA yielded D and trimming. This sample lists more than 120,000 clones; around 82% were detected once. The ten most abundant clones make up roughly 3.9% of the sample.

As to this clone: Its recognized antigen is unknown. Base-call qualities are not available, and no considerably larger clone is one nucleotide away.

Participants in the prospective study were enrolled through a virtual design, were aged roughly 18 to 95 years, and lived in about 25 United States geographic areas. Cohort assignment in the prospective study relied on participant-reported clinical history from a screening survey and a study questionnaire. Each participant in the prospective study had whole blood, serum and a nasopharyngeal or oropharyngeal swab collected by mobile phlebotomists. Prospective study participants could optionally give additional blood draws and questionnaires over a roughly 2-month period. Prospective study blood samples were shipped either frozen or at room temperature before DNA extraction. The germline V gene supplies CDR1 LGHNA and CDR2 YNFKEQ. V ends up 1 base short and J 3 bases short, with an unmatched junction base count of 5. From the cysteine through the phenylalanine, the CDR3 covers 16 amino acids. The retained sequence is limited to the CDR3, 48 bases, with the frame set at the first base.

Sequencing was done on a sample of PBMCs or T cells enriched from blood (not recorded which). The TCR was taken from a man aged 45 to 65 in a cohort exposed to, infected with or recovered from COVID-19 (not recorded which). The chain couples TRBV4-2 to TRBJ2-3, with 9 bases aligning to TRBD2. At the DNA level, the sequence is TGTGCCAGCAGCCAAGGGACTAGCGAGATAACAGATACGCAGTATTTT. Its product reads: CASSQGTSEITDTQYF.